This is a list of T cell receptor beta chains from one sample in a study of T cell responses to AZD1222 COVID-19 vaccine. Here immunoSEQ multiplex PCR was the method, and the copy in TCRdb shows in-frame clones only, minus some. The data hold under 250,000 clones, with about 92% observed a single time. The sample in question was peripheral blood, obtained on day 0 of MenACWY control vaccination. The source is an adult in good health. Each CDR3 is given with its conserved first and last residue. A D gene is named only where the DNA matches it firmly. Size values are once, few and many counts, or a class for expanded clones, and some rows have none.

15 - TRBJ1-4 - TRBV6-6 CASSSPRGSSGKLFF TGTGCCAGCAGTTCCCCGAGGGGTTCGTCCGGAAAACTGTTTTTT
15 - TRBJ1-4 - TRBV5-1 CASSLSGATNEKLFF TGCGCCAGCAGCCTCTCAGGGGCCACTAATGAAAAACTGTTTTTT
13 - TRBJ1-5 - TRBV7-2 CASSLWTDQPQHF TGTGCCAGCAGCTTATGGACCGATCAGCCCCAGCATTTT
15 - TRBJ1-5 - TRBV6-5 CASRPSGVSNQPQHF TGTGCCAGCCGCCCATCAGGGGTAAGCAATCAGCCCCAGCATTTT
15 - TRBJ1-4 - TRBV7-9 CASSLGGGAEEKLFF TGTGCCAGCAGCTTAGGGGGAGGGGCAGAAGAAAAACTGTTTTTT
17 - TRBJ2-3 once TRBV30 CAWSGLWGAGVTDTQYF TGTGCCTGGAGTGGCTTGTGGGGGGCTGGAGTGACAGATACGCAGTATTTT
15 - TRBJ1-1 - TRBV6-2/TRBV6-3 CASSSSFITNTEAFF TGTGCCAGCAGTTCGAGCTTTATCACAAACACTGAAGCTTTCTTT
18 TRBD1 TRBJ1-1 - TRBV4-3 CASSQGPNRGAYNTEAFF TGCGCCAGCAGCCAAGGTCCGAACAGGGGAGCCTATAACACTGAAGCTTTCTTT
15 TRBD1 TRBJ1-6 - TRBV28 CASSRDRALYSPLHF TGTGCCAGCAGTCGTGACAGGGCCCTCTATTCACCCCTCCACTTT
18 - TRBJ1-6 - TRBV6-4 CASSAPSRVSSKNSPLHF TGTGCCAGCAGTGCCCCCTCCAGGGTGAGCTCGAAAAATTCACCCCTCCACTTT
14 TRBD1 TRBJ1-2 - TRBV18 CASSPQGQNYGYTF TGTGCCAGCTCACCCCAGGGACAGAACTATGGCTACACCTTC
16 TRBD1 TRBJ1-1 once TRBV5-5 CASGSGGPLSNTEAFF TGTGCCAGCGGTTCAGGGGGCCCCTTATCGAACACTGAAGCTTTCTTT
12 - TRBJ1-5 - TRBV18 CASSSQYQPQHF TGTGCCAGCTCATCCCAATATCAGCCCCAGCATTTT
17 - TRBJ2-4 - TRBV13 CASSLYQAHKSKNIQYF TGTGCCAGCAGCTTATATCAGGCGCACAAGTCCAAAAACATTCAGTACTTC
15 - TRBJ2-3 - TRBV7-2 CASTPMRGRTDTQYF TGTGCCAGCACCCCGATGCGGGGACGCACAGATACGCAGTATTTT
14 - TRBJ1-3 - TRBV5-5 CASSLASSGNTIYF TGTGCCAGCAGCCTTGCGAGCTCTGGAAACACCATATATTTT
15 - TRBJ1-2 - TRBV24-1 CATSGGRASNYGYTF TGTGCCACCTCTGGTGGCAGGGCATCTAACTATGGCTACACCTTC
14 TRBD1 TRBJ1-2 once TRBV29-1 CSVDPRDRGYGYTF TGCAGCGTTGATCCCCGGGACAGGGGCTATGGCTACACCTTC
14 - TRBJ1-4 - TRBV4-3 CASSPGTTGEKLFF TGCGCCAGCAGCCCCGGGACGACGGGTGAAAAACTGTTTTTT
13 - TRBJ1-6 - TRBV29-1 CSVQDSLNSPLHF TGCAGCGTTCAGGACAGCCTTAATTCACCCCTCCACTTT
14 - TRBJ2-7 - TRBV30 CAWSRGGPPTEQYF TGTGCCTGGAGTAGGGGGGGCCCCCCCACCGAGCAGTACTTC
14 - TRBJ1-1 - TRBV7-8 CASSLSILNTEAFF TGTGCCAGCAGCCTTTCGATTCTGAACACTGAAGCTTTCTTT
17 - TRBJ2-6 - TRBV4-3 CASSQGGTASGANVLTF TGCGCCAGCAGCCAAGGGGGCACAGCATCTGGGGCCAACGTCCTGACTTTC
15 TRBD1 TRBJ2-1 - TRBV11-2 CASSFGTGVINEQFF TGTGCCAGCAGCTTTGGGACAGGGGTAATCAATGAGCAGTTCTTC
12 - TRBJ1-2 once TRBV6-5 CATRDGIYGYTF TGTGCCACCAGGGACGGAATCTATGGCTACACCTTC
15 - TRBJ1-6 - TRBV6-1 CASSEAFGGSSPLHF TGTGCCAGCAGTGAAGCGTTCGGGGGGAGTTCACCCCTCCACTTT
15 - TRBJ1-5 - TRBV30 CAWGPRGTSNQPQHF TGTGCCTGGGGGCCTCGGGGGACTAGCAATCAGCCCCAGCATTTT
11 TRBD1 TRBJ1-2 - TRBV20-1 CSGQGGYGYTF TGCAGTGGACAGGGTGGCTATGGCTACACCTTC
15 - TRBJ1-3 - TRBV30 CAWSWSGLSGNTIYF TGTGCCTGGAGTTGGTCCGGCCTCTCTGGAAACACCATATATTTT
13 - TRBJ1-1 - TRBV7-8 CASSSDTGPRAFF TGTGCCAGCAGCTCCGATACGGGCCCACGGGCTTTCTTT
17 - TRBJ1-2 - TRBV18 CASSPPRGTRPLYGYTF TGTGCCAGCTCACCACCACGGGGGACCAGACCTCTCTATGGCTACACCTTC
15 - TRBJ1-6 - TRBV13 CASSLDRPYNSPLHF TGTGCCAGCAGCTTGGACAGACCCTATAATTCACCCCTCCACTTT
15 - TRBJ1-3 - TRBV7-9 CASSLEGGSGNTIYF TGTGCCAGCAGCTTAGAAGGGGGCTCTGGAAACACCATATATTTT
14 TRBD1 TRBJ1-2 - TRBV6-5 CASSMGTDIGGYTF TGTGCCAGCAGTATGGGGACAGACATAGGGGGCTACACCTTC
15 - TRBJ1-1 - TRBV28 CASSFAPPPNTEAFF TGTGCCAGCAGTTTCGCCCCTCCGCCAAACACTGAAGCTTTCTTT
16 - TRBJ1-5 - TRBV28 CASSKQSGRNNQPQHF TGTGCCAGCAGTAAACAATCGGGACGGAACAATCAGCCCCAGCATTTT
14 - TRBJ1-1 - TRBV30 CACTAHSLNTEAFF TGTGCCTGCACCGCCCACAGTTTGAACACTGAAGCTTTCTTT
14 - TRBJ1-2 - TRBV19 CASKEAPIFGAYTF TGTGCCAGTAAAGAGGCCCCTATTTTTGGTGCCTACACCTTC
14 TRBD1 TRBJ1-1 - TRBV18 CASSPGQGLTEAFF TGTGCCAGCTCACCGGGACAGGGTCTGACTGAAGCTTTCTTT
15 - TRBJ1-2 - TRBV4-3 CASSQEWGIHYGYTF TGCGCCAGCAGCCAAGAATGGGGAATTCACTATGGCTACACCTTC
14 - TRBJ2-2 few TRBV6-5 CASSYRRQTGELFF TGTGCCAGCAGTTACCGGCGACAGACCGGGGAGCTGTTTTTT
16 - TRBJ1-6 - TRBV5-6 CASSLAQGPAFSPLHF TGTGCCAGCAGCTTGGCCCAGGGGCCAGCTTTTTCACCCCTCCACTTT